This is a list of T cell receptor beta chains from one sample in a study of cytomegalovirus exposure and HLA in healthy donors. The repertoire was sequenced with immunoSEQ multiplex PCR; TCRdb's copy has only in-frame clones and lacks some. The repertoire holds fewer than 200,000 clones, with roughly 85% as singletons. The sequencing sample was made of PBMCs. Receptors were obtained from a man between 18 and 35 years old in good health and CMV-seropositive. Both conserved end residues are part of each CDR3. A D gene is named only where the DNA matches it firmly. The size entry is marked missing in some rows and otherwise reads once, few, many or a size class.

V,size,D,J,CDR3,DNA
TRBV9,NA,TRBD1,TRBJ1-5,CASSATGDSNQPQHF,TGTGCCAGCAGCGCGACAGGGGATAGCAATCAGCCCCAGCATTTT
TRBV28,NA,NA,TRBJ2-1,CASSSGRSNEQFF,TGTGCCAGCAGTTCAGGAAGGTCCAATGAGCAGTTCTTC
TRBV19,many,NA,TRBJ2-4,CASSIDGDGRGSNIQYF,TGTGCCAGTAGTATAGACGGCGATGGAAGAGGTTCAAACATTCAGTACTTC
TRBV2,few,TRBD2,TRBJ2-7,CASSEGAQRGVYEQYF,TGTGCCAGCAGTGAAGGGGCCCAGCGGGGGGTGTACGAGCAGTACTTC
TRBV2,NA,TRBD1,TRBJ1-4,CASGDRGKEKLFF,TGTGCCAGCGGCGACAGGGGAAAGGAAAAACTGTTTTTT
TRBV10-2,NA,NA,TRBJ2-2,CASSDPGTGELFF,TGCGCCAGCAGTGATCCAGGCACCGGGGAGCTGTTTTTT
TRBV7-9,NA,NA,TRBJ2-1,CASSPGDGQRYNEQFF,TGTGCCAGCAGCCCCGGGGATGGGCAGAGATACAATGAGCAGTTCTTC
TRBV6-1,NA,NA,TRBJ1-1,CASRGATPVNTEAFF,TGTGCCAGCAGGGGAGCCACACCCGTAAACACTGAAGCTTTCTTT
TRBV5-5,NA,TRBD1,TRBJ1-2,CASSLRQGVGGYTF,TGTGCCAGCAGCTTGAGACAGGGGGTAGGCGGCTACACCTTC
TRBV11-2,NA,TRBD2,TRBJ2-3,CASSAQRASGGGDTQYF,TGTGCCAGCAGCGCCCAGAGGGCTAGCGGGGGAGGAGATACGCAGTATTTT
TRBV30,NA,NA,TRBJ2-1,CAWSVMASYNEQFF,TGTGCCTGGAGTGTAATGGCTAGCTACAATGAGCAGTTCTTC
TRBV27,NA,NA,TRBJ2-6,CASSWRDSGANVLTF,TGTGCCAGCAGTTGGAGGGACTCTGGGGCCAACGTCCTGACTTTC
TRBV9,once,NA,TRBJ2-1,CASSVARGVNYNEQFF,TGTGCCAGCAGCGTAGCCCGCGGGGTCAACTACAATGAGCAGTTCTTC
TRBV30,NA,TRBD2,TRBJ2-1,CASRLAGADLYNEQFF,TGTGCCTCCCGACTAGCGGGGGCCGATCTATACAATGAGCAGTTCTTC
TRBV6-1,once,NA,TRBJ2-5,CASARGGQETQYF,TGTGCCAGCGCTAGGGGCGGACAAGAGACCCAGTACTTC
TRBV27,NA,NA,TRBJ2-7,CASGPYEQYF,TGTGCCAGCGGGCCTTACGAGCAGTACTTC
TRBV27,NA,NA,TRBJ1-2,CASSYDPGNYGYTF,TGTGCCAGCAGCTATGATCCAGGGAACTATGGCTACACCTTC
TRBV5-1,NA,TRBD1,TRBJ1-2,CASSTGTGGGYTF,TGCGCCAGCAGCACCGGGACAGGGGGTGGCTACACCTTC
TRBV11-3,NA,NA,TRBJ2-2,CASSLRQNTGELFF,TGTGCCAGCAGCTTACGACAGAACACCGGGGAGCTGTTTTTT
TRBV4-1,NA,NA,TRBJ2-5,CASSQGHTQETQYF,TGCGCCAGCAGCCAAGGGCACACCCAAGAGACCCAGTACTTC
TRBV7-8,NA,NA,TRBJ2-7,CASSLRTEDYEQYF,TGTGCCAGCAGCTTACGGACAGAAGATTACGAGCAGTACTTC